Listed below are T cell receptor beta chains from one sample, sequenced in a study of shared clonotypes between healthy human individuals. Clones were read by immunoSEQ multiplex PCR, and TCRdb kept only the in-frame ones, dropping some. Among over 1.5 million clones, approximately 98% were seen once, and the ten largest hold roughly 0.45%. The sample was naive CD4+ T cells sorted from blood. The receptors come from a man younger than 45 in good health. Each CDR3 is given with its conserved first and last residue.

V: TRBV5-4
J: TRBJ2-7
CDR3: CASSLVGSGRAGEQYF

V: TRBV11-2
J: TRBJ2-1
CDR3: CASSPSPLAGGTNEQFF

V: TRBV5-6
J: TRBJ2-3
CDR3: CASTSGLPSTDTQYF

V: TRBV6-5
J: TRBJ1-3
CDR3: CASREGSSGNTIYF

V: TRBV20-1
J: TRBJ2-7
CDR3: CSAAQTYEQYF

V: TRBV28
J: TRBJ1-4
CDR3: CASSLVSWREKLFF

V: TRBV11-2
J: TRBJ2-1
CDR3: CASSRRGLSSGTYNEQFF

V: TRBV21-1
J: TRBJ2-7
CDR3: CASIPGAAYEQYF

V: TRBV19
J: TRBJ2-1
CDR3: CASSIDRDTRGNEQFF

V: TRBV28
J: TRBJ1-2
CDR3: CASSLLGGYTF

V: TRBV5-1
J: TRBJ2-3
CDR3: CASSLAAPSTDTQYF

V: TRBV27
J: TRBJ2-7
CDR3: CASSLTTGLGYEQYF

V: TRBV10-2
J: TRBJ2-1
CDR3: CASTSGRVYNEQFF

V: TRBV6-1
J: TRBJ1-5
CDR3: CASNGQGFSNQPQHF

V: TRBV29-1
J: TRBJ2-1
CDR3: CSVEVGGYEQFF

V: TRBV19
J: TRBJ1-1
CDR3: CASSRTGTEAFF

V: TRBV6-1
J: TRBJ1-4
CDR3: CASSIEGRREKLFF

V: TRBV5-4
J: TRBJ2-1
CDR3: CASSLGLNENNEQFF

V: TRBV19
J: TRBJ2-3
CDR3: CASSAGTSADTQYF

V: TRBV5-1
J: TRBJ2-1
CDR3: CASSNKTSGIFEQFF

V: TRBV30
J: TRBJ2-3
CDR3: CAWSVLGASTDTQYF

V: TRBV5-1
J: TRBJ2-2
CDR3: CASSLSPGGHATGELFF

V: TRBV29-1
J: TRBJ2-1
CDR3: CSSHPGSYNEQFF

V: TRBV27
J: TRBJ2-7
CDR3: CASRRIGVYEQYF

V: TRBV29-1
J: TRBJ2-3
CDR3: CSTGQGGTDTQYF

V: TRBV27
J: TRBJ2-2
CDR3: CASSLGLAGGFFTGELFF

V: TRBV28
J: TRBJ2-7
CDR3: CASSFPVGQAYEQYF

V: TRBV5-5
J: TRBJ2-1
CDR3: CASSLVGVPQFF

V: TRBV11-2
J: TRBJ2-4
CDR3: CASSFHRDRDAKNIQYF

V: TRBV10-2
J: TRBJ1-4
CDR3: CASSGSRLEKLFF

V: TRBV5-1
J: TRBJ1-4
CDR3: CASSLDGTTNEKLFF

V: TRBV27
J: TRBJ2-7
CDR3: CASSWVSGHEQYF

V: TRBV7-6
J: TRBJ2-7
CDR3: CASSLGDRGNYEQYF

V: TRBV6-6
J: TRBJ2-3
CDR3: CASRDRFTDTQYF

V: TRBV10-3
J: TRBJ2-2
CDR3: CAISESVTGELFF

V: TRBV18
J: TRBJ2-7
CDR3: CASSPLIRASGNEQYF

V: TRBV5-7
J: TRBJ1-2
CDR3: CASSLADPNYGYTF